The T cell receptor beta chain described here comes from a study of early stage breast cancer tumors. Overall study results and limits: Compared with adjacent normal breast tissue, tumors showed 2 to 2.5-fold greater T cell density and higher clonality. Functional markers like CD4, CD8 and FOXP3 were missed in bulk sequencing. Tumor and normal breast were distinguished via blood comparison in most of the 16 patients.

The germline gives CDR1 MNHEY, CDR2 SVGAGI. This CDR3 has 14 amino acids. V shed 7 bases and J shed 0 bases, with 13 bases lying between them. Comment on this clone: Its matching antigen is unknown.

Blood replicates held 0.5 ug DNA, tumor or normal breast roughly 1.5 ug, two each. Clones were sequenced by immunoSEQ multiplex PCR, and TCRdb holds only the in-frame ones, with some missing. The repertoire holds 45,000 to 50,000 clones, with approximately 83% as singletons. The chain carries TRBV6-5 and TRBJ2-7; D is possibly TRBD1 (6 bases). The source of this sequence is a person aged 45-60 years with breast cancer. Specimen: blood. The CDR3 DNA sequence: TGTGCCAGCAACCACGACAGGACCTCCTACGAGCAGTACTTC. This gives the protein CASNHDRTSYEQYF.